A selection of T cell receptor beta chains follows, all from one sample in a study of siplizumab effects on memory and regulatory T cells. Sequencing used immunoSEQ multiplex PCR; TCRdb keeps in-frame clones, though not all of them. The table lists 55,000 to 70,000 clones, just over 90% of them singletons. What was sequenced was CD8+ T cells sorted from blood. The receptors were sampled from a human donor in good health. Both conserved end residues are part of each CDR3. A D gene is named only where the DNA matches it firmly. Clone size is stated in some rows and not others, as once, few, many or a class when expanded.

D gene	V gene	J gene	clone size	CDR3 length	CDR3 DNA	CDR3 protein
NA	TRBV4-3	TRBJ2-1	few	13	TGCGCCAGCAGCCAAGATTCCTGGAATGAGCAGTTCTTC	CASSQDSWNEQFF
NA	TRBV30	TRBJ2-1	NA	13	TGTGCCTGGAAGGGATGGGAGTACAATGAGCAGTTCTTC	CAWKGWEYNEQFF
TRBD1	TRBV7-3	TRBJ1-5	NA	15	TGTGCCAGCAGCCAGACAGGGGGAAGCAATCAGCCCCAGCATTTT	CASSQTGGSNQPQHF
NA	TRBV7-9	TRBJ2-5	NA	13	TGTGCCAGCAGCTTAGTCGGACAAGAGACCCAGTACTTC	CASSLVGQETQYF
NA	TRBV27	TRBJ2-7	once	13	TGTGCCAGCAGTCCTGGGACTTCCTACGAGCAGTACTTC	CASSPGTSYEQYF
NA	TRBV7-7	TRBJ2-1	NA	16	TGTGCTAGCAGCTTAGGGTCAGGTAGCGCCCACAGTGAGCAGTTCTTC	CASSLGSGSAHSEQFF
NA	TRBV27	TRBJ1-5	NA	14	TGTGCCAGCAGTTCGACAGGTAATCCCCAGCCCCAGCATTTT	CASSSTGNPQPQHF
NA	TRBV7-9	TRBJ2-6	NA	15	TGTGCCAGCAGCTTATTAGTTACTGGGGCCAACGTCCTGACTTTC	CASSLLVTGANVLTF
NA	TRBV5-6	TRBJ2-1	NA	15	TGTGCCAGCAGCGTCGGGCTAGTAGGAAACAATGAGCAGTTCTTC	CASSVGLVGNNEQFF
NA	TRBV11-3	TRBJ2-7	NA	12	TGTGCCAGCAGCTTACTCAGCTACGAGCAGTACTTC	CASSLLSYEQYF
TRBD2	TRBV2	TRBJ2-2	NA	18	TGTGCCAGCAGTGCGGGACTAGCGGGGGGTTTCAACACCGGGGAGCTGTTTTTT	CASSAGLAGGFNTGELFF
NA	TRBV12-5	TRBJ2-2	NA	15	TGTGCTAGTACCCCCTTGACTGCCGACACCGGGGAGCTGTTTTTT	CASTPLTADTGELFF
NA	TRBV11-2	TRBJ2-7	NA	15	TGTGCCAGCAGCTTAGATCTGGAGCCAGGCTACGAGCAGTACTTC	CASSLDLEPGYEQYF
NA	TRBV7-8	TRBJ2-2	NA	12	TGTGCCAGCAGCCCTCGGACGGGGGAGCTGTTTTTT	CASSPRTGELFF
NA	TRBV14	TRBJ2-7	NA	17	TGTGCCAGCAGCCCGCCCCGGTTCGTGCCCTCCACCTACGAGCAGTACTTC	CASSPPRFVPSTYEQYF
TRBD2	TRBV14	TRBJ2-7	few	12	TGTGCCAGTGGAGCGGGAGGGTACGAGCAGTACTTC	CASGAGGYEQYF
NA	TRBV25-1	TRBJ2-1	NA	12	TGTGCCAGCATGAGTGGGGGTAGTGAGCAGTTCTTC	CASMSGGSEQFF
NA	TRBV9	TRBJ1-5	NA	13	TGTGCCAGCAGCTCCGGGGGCAATCAGCCCCAGCATTTT	CASSSGGNQPQHF
NA	TRBV9	TRBJ2-3	NA	19	TGTGCCAGCAGCGTAGAGAGTTCCGAAGTGGGGGGCGAAACAGATACGCAGTATTTT	CASSVESSEVGGETDTQYF
NA	TRBV6-6	TRBJ2-7	NA	13	TGTGCCAGCAGTTACAGGGGTTCCTACGAGCAGTACTTC	CASSYRGSYEQYF
TRBD2	TRBV5-1	TRBJ2-3	NA	16	TGCGCCAGCAGCTTGGGGACTAGCGGTAGCACAGATACGCAGTATTTT	CASSLGTSGSTDTQYF
NA	TRBV11-2	TRBJ2-3	NA	16	TGTGCCAGCAGCCCAGGTTGGGCGCAAAACACAGATACGCAGTATTTT	CASSPGWAQNTDTQYF
NA	TRBV4-2	TRBJ2-3	NA	13	TGTGCCAGCAGCCAAGGACTGACAGATACGCAGTATTTT	CASSQGLTDTQYF
NA	TRBV28	TRBJ1-1	few	12	TGTGCCAGCAGTCCGGGCGGCACTGAAGCTTTCTTT	CASSPGGTEAFF
NA	TRBV5-8	TRBJ2-7	NA	12	TGTGCCAGCAGCTTGGGGTTCTACGAGCAGTACTTC	CASSLGFYEQYF
NA	TRBV7-8	TRBJ2-7	NA	15	TGTGCCAGCAGCTTAGGATCACAGGGTGGATACGAGCAGTACTTC	CASSLGSQGGYEQYF
TRBD1	TRBV27	TRBJ1-2	NA	14	TGTGCCAGCAGTTTCCGACAGGGATCAAGGGGCTACACCTTC	CASSFRQGSRGYTF
TRBD1	TRBV27	TRBJ1-2	NA	16	TGTGCCAGCAGTCTCGGACAGGGACGGTTCGACTATGGCTACACCTTC	CASSLGQGRFDYGYTF
NA	TRBV5-1	TRBJ2-7	once	17	TGCGCCAGCAGCCCCGAATATGTAGGGGGGAAATCCTACGAGCAGTACTTC	CASSPEYVGGKSYEQYF
NA	TRBV4-2	TRBJ2-7	NA	13	TGTGCCAGCAGCCAAGAGTTAGCCTACGAGCAGTACTTC	CASSQELAYEQYF
NA	TRBV4-1	TRBJ2-2	NA	19	TGCGCCAGCAGCCAAGAATTCTTCCCCGGGATACAGAACACCGGGGAGCTGTTTTTT	CASSQEFFPGIQNTGELFF
TRBD1	TRBV15	TRBJ2-3	once	16	TGTGCCACCCACAGGGGCCTCCAAGGGAGCACAGATACGCAGTATTTT	CATHRGLQGSTDTQYF
TRBD2	TRBV6-1	TRBJ2-7	NA	16	TGTGCCAGCAGTGAAGCTGTGGGGACTAGCTCCTACGAGCAGTACTTC	CASSEAVGTSSYEQYF
TRBD2	TRBV7-3	TRBJ2-1	NA	16	TGTGCCAGCAGCTTAATTAGCGGGAGCTCCTACAATGAGCAGTTCTTC	CASSLISGSSYNEQFF
TRBD1	TRBV7-3	TRBJ1-1	few	15	TGTGCCAGCAGCCGGGGACAGGGAAGAGACACTGAAGCTTTCTTT	CASSRGQGRDTEAFF
TRBD2	TRBV9	TRBJ2-1	NA	16	TGTGCCAGCAGCGTAGCTCTGGCTAGCGGATACAATGAGCAGTTCTTC	CASSVALASGYNEQFF
TRBD1	TRBV7-9	TRBJ1-1	NA	16	TGTGCCAGCAGCTTAGGGGCAGGGGGAGCGAACACTGAAGCTTTCTTT	CASSLGAGGANTEAFF
NA	TRBV5-5	TRBJ2-7	NA	13	TGTGCCAGCAGCTTGAACGGGGCCCCGGAGCAGTACTTC	CASSLNGAPEQYF
TRBD2	TRBV13	TRBJ2-7	NA	15	TGTGCCAGCAGCTCGGGACTAGCGGGAGGCTACGAGCAGTACTTC	CASSSGLAGGYEQYF
NA	TRBV9	TRBJ2-7	NA	15	TGTGCCAGCAGCAGCGGAGGGCTTTTACCCTACGAGCAGTACTTC	CASSSGGLLPYEQYF
NA	TRBV14	TRBJ1-2	NA	15	TGTGCCAGCAGCCAAGCAGGGGTTATAAACTATGGCTACACCTTC	CASSQAGVINYGYTF
NA	TRBV5-1	TRBJ2-7	NA	14	TGCGCCAGCAGCTTGAGTACAGGGTCCTACGAGCAGTACTTC	CASSLSTGSYEQYF
TRBD1	TRBV28	TRBJ2-2	few	16	TGTGCCAGCAGCACCGACAGGGGGGCATGGGCCGGGGAGCTGTTTTTT	CASSTDRGAWAGELFF
NA	TRBV2	TRBJ2-2	NA	14	TGTGCCAGCAAGTGGACGCAGAACACCGGGGAGCTGTTTTTT	CASKWTQNTGELFF
TRBD1	TRBV7-9	TRBJ2-1	NA	15	TGTGCCAGCAGCCCCGGGACAGACTCCTACAATGAGCAGTTCTTC	CASSPGTDSYNEQFF
NA	TRBV9	TRBJ2-2	NA	16	TGTGCCAGCAGCGTGACAGGACTCCGCCTGGCCGGGGAGCTGTTTTTT	CASSVTGLRLAGELFF
NA	TRBV10-2	TRBJ2-1	NA	14	TGCGCCAGCAGTGAGCACCCCTCCTACAATGAGCAGTTCTTC	CASSEHPSYNEQFF